The 30 T cell receptor beta chains reported below all come from one sample, sequenced in a study of blood T cell repertoires in COVID-19. Produced via immunoSEQ multiplex PCR; TCRdb's table is partial and in-frame only. The sample has some 290,000 clones; roughly 90% are singletons. Sample: peripheral blood. All receptors derive from a woman aged 25 to 39 with COVID-19, enrolled during active disease.

The rearrangement joins TRBV7-2 to TRBJ2-7; D might be TRBD2 (6 bases). CDR1 is SGHTA, CDR2 FQGNSA, per germline. The ends were cut back, 0 bases at V and 2 bases at J, with 14 bases in the middle. The CDR3 has 16 residues. The CDR3 DNA is TGTGCCAGCAGCTTAGCGTCCGAGCGGGCGACCTACGAGCAGTACTTC. This encodes CASSLASERATYEQYF.

The chain couples TRBV3-1 (or the pseudogene TRBV3-2) to TRBJ2-2; D is possibly TRBD2 (5 bases). This CDR3 contains 16 residues. Germline loops: CDR1 LGHDT, CDR2 YNNKEL (reference sequence). The V gene lost 0 bases and the J gene lost 6 bases, with 14 bases spanning the gap. The CDR3 sequence is CASSQEAAGAAGELFF. CDR3 coding DNA: TGTGCCAGCAGCCAAGAAGCGGCGGGCGCGGCCGGGGAGCTGTTTTTT.

This chain's CDR3 is CASSLGLGNTEAFF. The CDR3 nucleotides read TGTGCCAGCAGCTTAGGTCTAGGGAACACTGAAGCTTTCTTT. V and J are TRBV13 and TRBJ1-1; the D is unclear. The CDR3 covers 14 residues. V lost 0 bases to trimming and J lost 1 base, with 6 bases between them. Germline V gives CDR1 PRHDT, CDR2 FYEKMQ (reference sequence).

The chain has TRBV5-1 and TRBJ2-5; 8 positions agree with TRBD1. Germline CDR1 reads SGHRS; CDR2 reads YFSETQ. The V gene end was trimmed by 4 bases and the J gene end by 3 bases; junction bases not matched to a gene: 5. This CDR3 has 14 residues. In nucleotides, the CDR3 is TGCGCCAGCAGCCCGGGACAGGAGGAAGAGACCCAGTACTTC. Encoded protein: CASSPGQEEETQYF.

The rearrangement joins TRBV5-1 to TRBJ1-2, with 7 bases lining up with TRBD1. The germline CDR1 and CDR2 sequences are SGHRS and YFSETQ. V was clipped by 0 bases and J by 3 bases; unmatched bases: 11. The CDR3 has 17 amino acids. CDR3 sequence: CASSLAPATGLDYGYTF. The DNA for the CDR3 is TGCGCCAGCAGCTTGGCGCCCGCGACAGGGCTCGACTATGGCTACACCTTC.

This rearrangement joins TRBV11-2 to TRBJ1-6; no reliable D call. This CDR3 spans 15 amino acids. V gave up 0 bases and J gave up 10 bases, with 13 bases separating them. CDR1 and CDR2 (germline): SGHAT, FQNNGV. CDR3 sequence reads: CASSLDWRVGSPLHF. For the CDR3, the DNA is TGTGCCAGCAGCTTAGATTGGAGGGTGGGGTCACCCCTCCACTTT.

The V call is TRBV6-5, the J call TRBJ1-3; D is unclear. The CDR3 contains 14 residues. Germline assignment: CDR1 MNHEY and CDR2 SVGAGI. Trimming removed 4 bases at V and 0 bases at J, with 7 bases between. The CDR3 DNA sequence: TGTGCCAGCAGTTTACAGAGCTCTGGAAACACCATATATTTT. Amino acids: CASSLQSSGNTIYF.

This chain uses TRBV7-9 with TRBJ1-4; D gene uncertain. This CDR3 has 15 residues. Germline V CDR1 and CDR2: SEHNR, FQNEAQ (reference sequence). V dropped 4 bases and J dropped 7 bases, with 16 bases sitting between them. This chain's CDR3 is CASSSTDAGGEKLFF. CDR3 bases: TGTGCCAGCAGCTCAACAGACGCGGGCGGTGAAAAACTGTTTTTT.

This chain connects TRBV5-8 to TRBJ2-3, with 8 bases aligning to TRBD1. The trim removed 4 bases at V and 6 bases at J, leaving 1 base unmatched. In germline, CDR1 is SGHTS, CDR2 YDEGEE. The CDR3 is 12 amino acids. CDR3 amino acids: CASSRTGDTQYF. The CDR3 DNA reads as TGTGCCAGCAGCAGGACAGGGGATACGCAGTATTTT.

V gene TRBV7-2 combines with J gene TRBJ2-1, with TRBD2 identical over 10 bases. Trimming removed 1 base from V and 9 bases from J; junction bases left unmatched: 6. Germline-derived CDR1 and CDR2 are SGHTA and FQGNSA. This CDR3 has 15 amino acids. As DNA, the CDR3 is TGTGCCAGCAGCTTAGGGCTAGCGGGAGCCACTGAGCAGTTCTTC. It specifies CASSLGLAGATEQFF.

This clone is a singleton in its sample. The V and J genes are TRBV7-3 and TRBJ2-7, with 7 nucleotides matching TRBD1. J lost 6 bases, V lost 6 bases, and 8 bases had no gene match. Germline CDR1 SGHTA, CDR2 FQGTGA. The CDR3 extends over 13 amino acids. The DNA for the CDR3 is TGTGCCAGCAGTGAGATGAGGGGGCTCGAGCAGTACTTC. Its protein product is CASSEMRGLEQYF.

This chain links TRBV3-1 (or the pseudogene TRBV3-2) with TRBJ1-2; D ambiguous. CDR1 and CDR2 from the germline V gene are LGHDT and YNNKEL (reference sequence). This CDR3 has 12 residues. V lost 3 bases and J lost 5, with 7 bases in between. The CDR3 here is CASSHALYGYTF. Here the CDR3 DNA reads TGTGCCAGCAGCCATGCGTTATATGGCTACACCTTC.

In this sample, this clone turned up many times. The chain recombines TRBV5-1 with TRBJ2-2, with TRBD2 matching 8 bases. J was trimmed by 7 bases and V by 0 bases; bases with no gene match: 5. From germline, CDR1 is SGHRS and CDR2 YFSETQ. This CDR3 region has 15 residues. CDR3 region: CASSLDSGTNGELFF. The CDR3 DNA sequence: TGCGCCAGCAGCTTGGATAGCGGGACTAACGGGGAGCTGTTTTTT.

The V call is TRBV9, the J call TRBJ1-2; TRBD1 might be the D (6 bases). This CDR3 contains 16 residues. Trimming cost V 5 bases and J 1 base, with 18 bases left between them. Germline V gene data show CDR1 as SGDLS and CDR2 as YYNGEE. CDR3 nucleotide sequence: TGTGCCAGCAGTTCGAGCTTAGGACAGATTAACTATGGCTACACCTTC. Protein: CASSSSLGQINYGYTF.

V usage is TRBV6-5 and J usage is TRBJ2-3; possible D gene TRBD2, 5 bases. Trimming removed 4 bases at V and 4 bases at J, with 12 bases between. Per germline, CDR1 MNHEY and CDR2 SVGAGI. CDR3 length: 14 amino acids. Here the CDR3 DNA reads TGTGCCAGCAGTTCTGACTACTCCGCAGATACGCAGTATTTT. As protein: CASSSDYSADTQYF.

V gene TRBV6-5 combines with J gene TRBJ2-2; possibly TRBD2 for D (6 bases). This CDR3 contains 14 residues. CDR1 and CDR2 from the germline V gene are MNHEY and SVGAGI. V was trimmed by 7 bases and J by 3 bases, leaving 12 bases between them. For the CDR3, the DNA is TGTGCCAGCACCGTAGCGGCGGACACCGGGGAGCTGTTTTTT. Its translation is CASTVAADTGELFF.

V gene TRBV19 combines with J gene TRBJ2-1, with 9 nucleotides matching TRBD2. Germline values: CDR1 LNHDA, CDR2 SQIVND (reference sequence). The CDR3 contains 14 residues. V shed 3 bases, J shed 9 bases, and the junction held 6 bases outside the gene matches. Here the CDR3 DNA reads TGTGCCAGTAGTATTGTTAGCGGGAGCGGTGAGCAGTTCTTC. Amino acid sequence: CASSIVSGSGEQFF.

This clone was observed a single time. V is TRBV7-2 and J is TRBJ2-2; 9 positions match TRBD2. Germline CDR1 reads SGHTA; CDR2 reads FQGNSA. CDR3 size: 17 residues. The V segment lost 0 bases and the J segment 5 bases; nucleotides outside the gene matches: 7. The DNA of the CDR3 is TGTGCCAGCAGCTTAGCGGTGGCGGGAGGGCGAACCGGGGAGCTGTTTTTT. This encodes CASSLAVAGGRTGELFF.

The chain couples TRBV10-2 to TRBJ1-6; maybe TRBD1 (5 bases). Germline V lookup: CDR1 WSHSY, CDR2 SAAADI. CDR3 length equals 14 residues. The V and J ends lost 3 bases and 8 bases respectively, with 11 bases between them. This CDR3 is CASSEPGFDSPLHF. The CDR3 coding sequence is TGCGCCAGCAGTGAACCAGGGTTCGATTCACCCCTCCACTTT.

V usage is TRBV11-2 and J usage is TRBJ2-7, with D possibly TRBD2 on 5 matching bases. The CDR3 is 14 amino acids. Between the trimmed V and J ends, which lost 1 base and 9 bases, there was a span of 16 bases. The germline CDR1 and CDR2 sequences are SGHAT and FQNNGV. CDR3 loop: CASSLVSDYSRQYF. DNA of the CDR3: TGTGCCAGCAGCTTAGTTTCCGACTATTCGCGGCAGTACTTC.

This clone has only one observation. The chain couples TRBV29-1 to TRBJ2-3; 11 bases fit TRBD1. Germline V gene lookup returns CDR1 SQVTM and CDR2 ANQGSEA. J was trimmed by 1 base and V by 6 bases; bases with no gene match: 18. The CDR3 is 19 residues long. CDR3 sequence (DNA): TGCAGCGTCGCTAGTCATGGGACAGGGGGAGGTTGGGGCACAGATACGCAGTATTTT. This encodes CSVASHGTGGGWGTDTQYF.

The gene calls are TRBV5-4 and TRBJ1-5; D unclear. CDR1 and CDR2 (germline): SGHNT, YYREEE (reference sequence). Trimming stripped 0 bases from V and 5 bases from J, with 9 bases between. The CDR3 is 14 amino acids. This CDR3 reads CASSLDPGDQPQHF. The CDR3 nucleotides are TGTGCCAGCAGCTTGGATCCGGGAGATCAGCCCCAGCATTTT.

This clone appeared once. The rearrangement joins TRBV24-1 to TRBJ1-5; 9 bases are a match to TRBD1. Germline CDR1 KGHDR, CDR2 SFDVKD. The CDR3 has 17 amino acids. V was pared by 3 bases and J by 6 bases, with 11 bases of the junction left unmatched. CDR3 bases: TGTGCCACCAGTGATGGTGCCGGGACAGGGATCGGTCAGCCCCAGCATTTT. Amino acids: CATSDGAGTGIGQPQHF.

This chain connects TRBV9 to TRBJ2-1; D is unresolved. CDR3 size: 13 residues. With 0 bases removed from V and 7 bases from J, the gap between germline ends came to 8 bases. Per germline, CDR1 SGDLS and CDR2 YYNGEE. The CDR3 loop is CASSVATWNEQFF. The DNA for the CDR3 is TGTGCCAGCAGCGTAGCTACGTGGAATGAGCAGTTCTTC.

The rearrangement links TRBV19 to TRBJ2-5, with 11 nucleotides matching TRBD2. The CDR3 is 15 residues long. V lost 4 bases, J lost 5 bases, and 6 bases stayed unmatched. In germline, CDR1 is LNHDA, CDR2 SQIVND (reference sequence). This CDR3 is CASSTLAGGSETQYF. In DNA, the CDR3 is TGTGCCAGTAGTACTCTAGCGGGAGGTTCGGAGACCCAGTACTTC.

This sequence joins TRBV18 and TRBJ1-5; 11 bases align to TRBD1. From germline, CDR1 is KGHSH and CDR2 LQKENI. This CDR3 has 17 residues. V dropped 0 bases and J dropped 6; count of bases not matched to a gene: 7. This chain's CDR3 is CASSPPGTGGESQPQHF. The CDR3 nucleotides are TGTGCCAGCTCACCACCCGGGACAGGGGGAGAAAGTCAGCCCCAGCATTTT.

The rearrangement uses TRBV5-4 and TRBJ2-3; the match to TRBD2 covers 10 bases. V was clipped by 2 bases and J by 6 bases; unmatched bases: 6. The CDR3 is 15 residues long. CDR1 is SGHNT and CDR2 is YYREEE in the germline V gene (reference sequence). The CDR3 spells CASSFSGRFMDTQYF. DNA for the CDR3: TGTGCCAGCAGCTTTAGCGGGAGGTTCATGGATACGCAGTATTTT.

The rearrangement joins TRBV4-1 to TRBJ2-1; a possible D gene is TRBD2 (5 bases). Trimming removed 1 base at V and 3 bases at J, with 7 bases between. Per the germline V gene, CDR1 is MGHRA and CDR2 is YSYEKL. CDR3 length equals 14 residues. The CDR3 DNA sequence: TGCGCCAGCAGCCAAGGGGGAGACTACAATGAGCAGTTCTTC. It yields the protein CASSQGGDYNEQFF.

The chain joins TRBV2 to TRBJ2-2; TRBD2 agrees at 7 bases. CDR1 and CDR2 (germline): SNHLY, FYNNEI. The CDR3 has 13 amino acids. The trim removed 8 bases at V and 1 base at J, leaving 1 base unmatched. The DNA for the CDR3 is TGTGCCAGCCAGCGGGAGAACACCGGGGAGCTGTTTTTT. As protein: CASQRENTGELFF.

V usage is TRBV30 and J usage is TRBJ1-2; 7 bases align to TRBD1. CDR3 length: 13 residues. Losses at the gene ends were 2 bases for V and 10 bases for J; bases not matched to a gene: 10. CDR1 and CDR2 from the germline V gene are GTSNPN and SVGIG (reference sequence). CDR3 DNA: TGTGCCTGGAGTACCTCCCGACAGGGAGACTACACCTTC. Its translation is CAWSTSRQGDYTF.